These T cell receptor beta chains were read from a single sample in a study of blood T cell repertoires in COVID-19. Clones were read by immunoSEQ multiplex PCR, and TCRdb kept only the in-frame ones, dropping some. Here the sample spans 110,000 to 150,000 clones, about four fifths being singletons. Sample: peripheral blood. Receptors were obtained from a human donor in a cohort sampled during active COVID-19. The CDR3 runs from the conserved cysteine through the conserved F or W. Fields, in order: clone size, D gene, V gene, J gene, CDR3 DNA, CDR3 protein. A D gene is named only where the DNA matches it firmly. Only some rows state a clone size, as once, few, many or a class for expanded clones.

NA	NA	TRBV6-1	TRBJ1-3	TGTGCCAGCAGTGAAACGGTCTCTGGAAACACCATATATTTT	CASSETVSGNTIYF
NA	TRBD1	TRBV25-1	TRBJ2-5	TGTGCCAGCAGTAGACAGGGGGCGCAGGAGACCCAGTACTTC	CASSRQGAQETQYF
NA	TRBD2	TRBV28	TRBJ2-1	TGTGCCAGCAGTTTTTTGCTAGCGGGAGTTGAACCGTTCTTC	CASSFLLAGVEPFF
NA	NA	TRBV11-2	TRBJ2-1	TGTGCCAGCAGCTTAGATCGGGGGTATTATTCCTACAATGAGCAGTTCTTC	CASSLDRGYYSYNEQFF
NA	NA	TRBV28	TRBJ1-2	TGTGCCAGCAAGTGGCACTATGGCTACACCTTC	CASKWHYGYTF
NA	NA	TRBV7-2	TRBJ1-6	TGTGCCAGCAGGACAGTCCTCATTTCACCCCTCCACTTT	CASRTVLISPLHF
NA	TRBD1	TRBV18	TRBJ2-1	TGTGCCAGCTCACCGAAAGGTGGGACAGGCTCCTACAATGAGCAGTTCTTC	CASSPKGGTGSYNEQFF
NA	TRBD2	TRBV5-4	TRBJ2-7	TGTGCCAGCAGCCCAGCCGGGCGGGAGGGCCGCGAGCAGTACTTC	CASSPAGREGREQYF
NA	NA	TRBV11-3	TRBJ2-2	TGTGCCAGCAGCTTAAAGGCGGCGAACACCGGGGAGCTGTTTTTT	CASSLKAANTGELFF
NA	NA	TRBV9	TRBJ1-1	TGTGCCAGCAGCGTAGGATATACAGGGACGAACACTGAAGCTTTCTTT	CASSVGYTGTNTEAFF
NA	TRBD2	TRBV20-1	TRBJ2-3	TGCAGTGCTAGTAGCGGGAGATTCCCAGATACGCAGTATTTT	CSASSGRFPDTQYF
NA	NA	TRBV7-2	TRBJ1-2	TGTGCCAGCAGCCACCCAGCGGAACCATATGGCTACACCTTC	CASSHPAEPYGYTF
NA	NA	TRBV3-1/TRBV3-2	TRBJ1-6	TGTGCCAGCAACGACAGGAGAAATTCACCCCTCCACTTT	CASNDRRNSPLHF
NA	TRBD2	TRBV30	TRBJ2-1	TGTGCCTGGGGAATACTAGCGGCCAATGAGCAGTTCTTC	CAWGILAANEQFF
NA	NA	TRBV6-1	TRBJ2-7	TGTGCCAGCAGTGAAGCGGTGGGGGGTCCCCGCTACGAGCAGTACTTC	CASSEAVGGPRYEQYF
NA	TRBD2	TRBV19	TRBJ2-2	TGTGCCAGTATCAAACTAAGCGGGAGTGGGGAGCTGTTTTTT	CASIKLSGSGELFF
NA	TRBD1	TRBV7-3	TRBJ1-2	TGTGCCAGCAGCTCCAAAACAGGGGGCTGGAACTATGGCTACACCTTC	CASSSKTGGWNYGYTF
NA	TRBD2	TRBV7-3	TRBJ2-3	TGTGCCAGCAGCCCCGGGGTAGCGGGAGACACAGATACGCAGTATTTT	CASSPGVAGDTDTQYF
NA	TRBD2	TRBV5-1	TRBJ2-1	TGCGCCAGCAGCTTTAGCGGGATCTACAATGAGCAGTTCTTC	CASSFSGIYNEQFF
NA	TRBD2	TRBV11-2	TRBJ2-1	TGTGCCAGCAGCCCCGCGGGGAGGAGCGGGAAGTTCTACAATGAGCAGTTCTTC	CASSPAGRSGKFYNEQFF
NA	TRBD1	TRBV18	TRBJ1-1	TGTGCCAGCTCACCGACAGGGATGGGGGACACTGAAGCTTTCTTT	CASSPTGMGDTEAFF
NA	NA	TRBV6-6	TRBJ2-4	TGTGCCAGCAGTTACCGAAACAGGGGGGGGAAAAACATTCAGTACTTC	CASSYRNRGGKNIQYF
NA	TRBD1	TRBV7-2	TRBJ1-2	TGTGCCAGCAGCTTAGGACAGGGTCGGGGCTACACCTTC	CASSLGQGRGYTF
NA	NA	TRBV6-5	TRBJ1-1	TGTGCCAGCAGCCACAGGGATAGGATGAACACTGAAGCTTTCTTT	CASSHRDRMNTEAFF
NA	NA	TRBV7-9	TRBJ2-1	TGTGCCAGCACCTTAGATCGCTCCTACAATGAGCAGTTCTTC	CASTLDRSYNEQFF
NA	TRBD1	TRBV6-4	TRBJ1-1	TGTGCCAGCAGTGACTCGGGACAGGGTAGCACTGAAGCTTTCTTT	CASSDSGQGSTEAFF
NA	NA	TRBV4-2	TRBJ2-3	TGTGCCAGCAGCCAACCCACAGGTACGCAGTATTTT	CASSQPTGTQYF
NA	NA	TRBV7-9	TRBJ2-2	TGTGCCAGCAGCTGGGGGCGACTGAACACCGGGGAGCTGTTTTTT	CASSWGRLNTGELFF
NA	TRBD1	TRBV19	TRBJ1-1	TGTGCCAGTAGTCCTACCGGGACAGGGTTGGCTTTCTTT	CASSPTGTGLAFF
NA	NA	TRBV18	TRBJ2-7	TGTGCCAGCTCGGGGGCGTCGGAGCAGTACTTC	CASSGASEQYF
NA	TRBD2	TRBV27	TRBJ2-1	TGTGCCAGCAGTTCCAACTGGGGAGGGAACAATGAGCAGTTCTTC	CASSSNWGGNNEQFF
NA	TRBD1	TRBV3-1/TRBV3-2	TRBJ1-1	TGTGCCAGCAGCCAAGTACCGGGACAGGGTGACACTGAAGCTTTCTTT	CASSQVPGQGDTEAFF
NA	TRBD2	TRBV7-2	TRBJ2-1	TGTGCCAGCAGCGTACTAGCGGGAGTCACGGTTGAGCAGTTCTTC	CASSVLAGVTVEQFF
NA	NA	TRBV14	TRBJ1-2	TGTGCCAGCAGCCAAGCCGTCGGCCGGGACATAGGAGGCTACACCTTC	CASSQAVGRDIGGYTF
NA	TRBD1	TRBV5-8	TRBJ1-1	TGTGCCAGCAGCTGGGCCTTCGGGACAGGGAACACTGAAGCTTTCTTT	CASSWAFGTGNTEAFF
once	NA	TRBV5-1	TRBJ2-1	TGCGCCAGCAGCTTGGCCGACTCCATCAATGAGCAGTTCTTC	CASSLADSINEQFF
NA	NA	TRBV24-1	TRBJ2-3	TGTGCCACCAGTGGGGTGGGAGAAAGCACAGATACGCAGTATTTT	CATSGVGESTDTQYF
once	TRBD2	TRBV5-1	TRBJ2-2	TGCGCCAGCAGCTCGGGACTAGCGGGAGAGCGCGGCGGGGAGCTGTTTTTT	CASSSGLAGERGGELFF
few	TRBD1	TRBV30	TRBJ1-6	TGTGCCAGAGGACAGGGACAGAATTCACCCCTCCACTTT	CARGQGQNSPLHF
NA	NA	TRBV9	TRBJ2-1	TGTGCCAGCAGCCCTGGGACTGGGCCGCAGTTCTTC	CASSPGTGPQFF
NA	NA	TRBV12-2	TRBJ2-2	TGTGCAAGTCGCCAGACCGCTACAGGGGGCCGGGAGCTGTTTTTT	CASRQTATGGRELFF